A single sample gave rise to the 16 T cell receptor beta chains below, sequenced in a study of CD8 T cells in ankylosing spondylitis. TCRdb analysed the 5' RACE reads with MiXCR anew, one entry per CDR3 protein. The sample holds 250,000 to 400,000 distinct CDR3 sequences, around a tenth seen once. Sequencing was performed on blood, either unsorted or a sorted T cell fraction (not recorded which). These receptors all stem from a female donor with ankylosing spondylitis or in good health (not recorded which).

This clonotype was detected ten times or more. Here the CDR3 reads CASNSGTVSYEQYF. In DNA, the CDR3 is TGCGCCAGCAACTCCGGGACAGTCTCCTACGAGCAGTACTTC. The J gene is TRBJ2-7, the V gene TRBV5-1, with TRBD1 matching 7 bases. Trimming took 6 bases from V and 0 from J; bases not matched to a gene: 6. Germline V gene sequence: CDR1 SGHRS, CDR2 YFSETQ. The CDR3 has 14 amino acids. Full variable domain (outside the CDR3, taken from reference TRBV5-1 and TRBJ2-7): KAGVTQTPRYLIKTRGQQVTLSCSPISGHRSVSWYQQTPGQGLQFLFEYFSETQRNKGNFPGRFSGRQFSNSRSEMNVSTLELGDSALYLCASNSGTVSYEQYFGPGTRLTVT.

This clonotype was detected a few times. The chain joins TRBV19 to TRBJ2-1; TRBD1 agrees at 8 bases. CDR3 size: 14 residues. V was clipped by 10 bases and J by 0 bases; unmatched bases: 5. In germline, CDR1 is LNHDA, CDR2 SQIVND (reference sequence). DNA for the CDR3: TGTGCCACCGTAACAGGGGGCTCCTACAATGAGCAGTTCTTC. It is translated as CATVTGGSYNEQFF.

This clonotype has more than one count but fewer than ten. The genes are TRBV6-1 and TRBJ2-7; D may correspond to TRBD1 or TRBD2 (5 bases each). Looked up from germline, CDR1 is MNHNS and CDR2 is SASEGT. The length of the CDR3 is 15 residues. V lost 4 bases and J 4 bases, leaving 17 bases between the germline ends. This CDR3 is CASSGHEGRVYEQYF. Here the CDR3 DNA reads TGTGCCAGCAGTGGGCACGAGGGGCGCGTTTACGAGCAGTACTTC.

This clonotype occurred many times. CDR3 DNA: TGTGCCAGCAGGGGACAGGGGGAATCTGGAAACACCATATATTTT. As protein: CASRGQGESGNTIYF. The rearrangement links TRBV7-9 to TRBJ1-3, with TRBD1 matching 11 bases. Per the germline V gene, CDR1 is SEHNR and CDR2 is FQNEAQ (reference sequence). After removal of 6 bases from V and 1 base from J, the junction contained 2 bases not matched to a gene. The length of the CDR3 is 15 residues.

The table lists this clonotype with a few counts. This chain uses TRBV27 with TRBJ2-7, with D tentatively TRBD1 or TRBD2 (6 bases each). V lost 8 bases and J 3 bases, leaving 20 bases between the germline ends. In germline, CDR1 is MNHEY, CDR2 SMNVEV (reference sequence). CDR3 size: 15 residues. The CDR3 DNA sequence: TGTGCCAGCGGGTCCGGGGGCTCCCGCTTCTACGAGCAGTACTTC. This sequence encodes CASGSGGSRFYEQYF.

The J gene is TRBJ1-4, the V gene TRBV29-1; D gene unclear. Trimming took 5 bases from V and 8 from J, leaving 12 bases between them. Germline assignment: CDR1 SQVTM and CDR2 ANQGSEA. CDR3 length: 12 amino acids. CDR3 sequence: CSVLPAGEKLFF. CDR3 DNA: TGCAGCGTTCTGCCGGCGGGAGAAAAACTGTTTTTT.

This clonotype was detected a few times. The chain has TRBV5-1 and TRBJ2-7, with D perhaps assigned TRBD1 or TRBD2 (5 bases each). V lost 4 bases and J 0 bases, leaving 17 bases between the germline ends. The CDR3 is made up of 16 amino acids. Germline V lookup: CDR1 SGHRS, CDR2 YFSETQ. For the CDR3, the DNA is TGCGCCAGCAGCCCGCGTGGGGGTATCCCCTCCTACGAGCAGTACTTC. It is translated as CASSPRGGIPSYEQYF.

The chain links TRBV11-2 to TRBJ1-1; no clear D gene. The V and J ends lost 4 bases and 1 base respectively, with 16 bases between them. CDR1 and CDR2 from the germline V gene are SGHAT and FQNNGV. CDR3 size: 16 residues. CDR3 coding DNA: TGTGCCAGCAGCTCCACCAGATTAGTTGGGAACACTGAAGCTTTCTTT. Protein sequence: CASSSTRLVGNTEAFF.

In its sample, this clonotype was seen many times. The rearrangement uses TRBV29-1 and TRBJ2-7; TRBD1 matches at 7 bases. CDR1 and CDR2 from the germline V gene are SQVTM and ANQGSEA. The CDR3 has 12 amino acids. J gave up 4 bases and V 4 bases, and 4 bases lay outside the gene matches. The CDR3 region has the DNA TGCAGCGTTGGAAGGGGGCCTTACGAGCAGTACTTC. This encodes CSVGRGPYEQYF.

This clonotype was counted at least ten times. The rearrangement links TRBV12-3 or TRBV12-4 to TRBJ1-4, with a weak D call TRBD1 (5 bases). The ends were cut back, 6 bases at V and 5 bases at J, with 13 bases in the middle. The CDR3 consists of 14 residues. CDR3 bases: TGTGCCAGCAGGGTTGTGGGGCAGAATGAAAAACTGTTTTTT. It encodes CASRVVGQNEKLFF.

This clonotype has ten or more counts. This rearrangement joins TRBV20-1 to TRBJ2-3; 10 bases align to TRBD2. After removal of 6 bases from V and 3 bases from J, the junction contained 6 bases not matched to a gene. Germline CDR1 DFQATT, CDR2 SNEGSKA (reference sequence). This CDR3 has 14 residues. The CDR3 DNA reads as TGCAGTGCCCGACTAGCGGGTTTTACAGATACGCAGTATTTT. The encoded protein is CSARLAGFTDTQYF.

V is TRBV5-1 and J is TRBJ2-1; either TRBD1 or TRBD2 may fit D (6 bases each). The germline V gene encodes CDR1 SGHRS and CDR2 YFSETQ. V was trimmed by 7 bases and J by 0 bases, leaving 14 bases between them. The CDR3 is 15 amino acids. The CDR3 region has the DNA TGCGCCAGCGCCGAGGGGGGCACCTCCTACAATGAGCAGTTCTTC. Translation gives CASAEGGTSYNEQFF. Looking up the rest from reference TRBV5-1 and TRBJ2-1 gives the full variable domain: KAGVTQTPRYLIKTRGQQVTLSCSPISGHRSVSWYQQTPGQGLQFLFEYFSETQRNKGNFPGRFSGRQFSNSRSEMNVSTLELGDSALYLCASAEGGTSYNEQFFGPGTRLTVL.

This clonotype was detected many times. V and J are TRBV20-1 and TRBJ2-3; 9 bases agree with TRBD2. CDR3 length: 14 residues. The V segment lost 5 bases and the J segment 4 bases; nucleotides outside the gene matches: 7. The germline V gene encodes CDR1 DFQATT and CDR2 SNEGSKA (reference sequence). The CDR3 DNA reads TGCAGTGCTTCTGATAGCGGGAGAGCAGATACGCAGTATTTT. Translating it yields CSASDSGRADTQYF.

Many counts were recorded for this clonotype. V and J are TRBV19 and TRBJ1-5; D gene ambiguous. The CDR3 totals 14 residues. Trimming took off 6 bases at V and 2 bases at J, with 11 bases between the two ends. CDR1 and CDR2 from the germline V gene are LNHDA and SQIVND (reference sequence). The CDR3 bases are TGTGCCAGTAGCAACGGGATAGGCAATCAGCCCCAGCATTTT. This sequence encodes CASSNGIGNQPQHF. The full variable domain, completed using reference TRBV19 and TRBJ1-5, is DGGITQSPKYLFRKEGQNVTLSCEQNLNHDAMYWYRQDPGQGLRLIYYSQIVNDFQKGDIAEGYSVSREKKESFPLTVTSAQKNPTAFYLCASSNGIGNQPQHFGDGTRLSIL.

In its sample, this clonotype was seen many times. V gene TRBV12-3 or TRBV12-4 combines with J gene TRBJ2-7; TRBD2 is a possible D gene (6 bases). CDR3 length equals 14 residues. V was cut by 1 base and J by 7 bases, with 14 bases left in between. The CDR3 DNA is TGTGCCAGCAGTTTAGTCAGGGAGGCGATTGAGCAGTACTTC. Amino acid sequence: CASSLVREAIEQYF.

This clonotype was found many times. V gene TRBV12-3 or TRBV12-4 combines with J gene TRBJ2-7; D might be TRBD2 (6 bases). This CDR3 is built from 12 residues. V was cut by 5 bases and J by 6 bases, with 11 bases left in between. The CDR3 sequence: CASSRVGGEQYF. The CDR3 nucleotides are TGTGCCAGCAGTCGTGTGGGGGGCGAGCAGTACTTC.